Listed here are 23 T cell receptor beta chains from one sample, sequenced in a study of T cell responses to AZD1222 COVID-19 vaccine. Using immunoSEQ multiplex PCR, the repertoire was profiled, and TCRdb retains in-frame clones only, with some absent. The data show about 120,000 clones, over 75% seen once. The specimen comprised peripheral blood, sampled on day 0 of AZD1222 vaccination. These receptors were obtained from an adult in good health.

The rearrangement uses TRBV13 and TRBJ1-2; 7 nucleotides match TRBD1. Unmatched junction bases numbered 10, after V lost 5 bases and J lost 4 bases. The CDR3 runs 15 residues. CDR1 is PRHDT, CDR2 FYEKMQ, per germline (reference sequence). The CDR3 bases are TGTGCCAGCAGCGTATACAGGGGAGGTGGCTATGGCTACACCTTC. Protein sequence: CASSVYRGGGYGYTF. Full variable domain (remainder filled in from reference TRBV13 and TRBJ1-2): AAGVIQSPRHLIKEKRETATLKCYPIPRHDTVYWYQQGPGQDPQFLISFYEKMQSDKGSIPDRFSAQQFSDYHSELNMSSLELGDSALYFCASSVYRGGGYGYTFGSGTRLTVV.

The rearrangement links TRBV6-5 to TRBJ1-5; D remains ambiguous. Trimming shortened V by 0 bases and J by 0 bases, and 6 bases separated the two germline ends. The CDR3 is 15 amino acids. CDR1 is MNHEY and CDR2 is SVGAGI in the germline V gene. CDR3 sequence: CASSYSLYSNQPQHF. The CDR3 coding sequence is TGTGCCAGCAGTTACTCCCTGTATAGCAATCAGCCCCAGCATTTT.

V usage is TRBV6-5 and J usage is TRBJ1-1, with TRBD1 matching 7 bases. The CDR3 loop spans 14 amino acids. Germline V gene data show CDR1 as MNHEY and CDR2 as SVGAGI. V was pared by 1 base and J by 5 bases, with 4 bases of the junction left unmatched. The CDR3 sequence is CASSYYRGGTEAFF. The CDR3 DNA reads as TGTGCCAGCAGTTACTACAGGGGTGGAACTGAAGCTTTCTTT.

As concerns this clone: The junction and the germline gene differ at one end; a read error may be behind it. The V and J genes are TRBV7-7 and TRBJ2-5; 10 nucleotides match TRBD1. There are 14 residues in the CDR3. CDR1 and CDR2 (germline): SSHAT, FNYEAQ (reference sequence). The CDR3 spells CASSFDRGQGTQYF. CDR3 DNA sequence: TGTGCTAGCAGCTTCGACAGGGGGCAGGGGACCCAGTACTTC.

This chain uses TRBV27 with TRBJ1-4; D is undetermined. Trimming removed 5 bases from V and 0 bases from J, with 10 bases in between. Germline CDR1 MNHEY, CDR2 SMNVEV (reference sequence). CDR3 length: 15 residues. The CDR3 sequence is CASSIFYATNEKLFF. The CDR3, as DNA: TGTGCCAGCAGTATTTTTTACGCAACTAATGAAAAACTGTTTTTT.

This chain links TRBV12-5 with TRBJ2-3; TRBD1 is a possible D gene (6 bases). Germline V gene sequence: CDR1 LGHNT, CDR2 FRNRAP. The CDR3 spans 14 residues. V gave up 1 base and J gave up 2 bases, with 7 bases separating them. The CDR3 region is CASGLGTDTDTQYF. DNA of the CDR3: TGTGCTAGTGGTTTGGGGACAGACACAGATACGCAGTATTTT.

The chain links TRBV28 to TRBJ1-4; a weak D match, TRBD1 (6 bases). V was trimmed by 3 bases and J by 8 bases, leaving 10 bases between them. Germline-derived CDR1 and CDR2 are MDHEN and SYDVKM. The CDR3 runs 13 residues. The CDR3 DNA follows: TGTGCCAGCAGTTTTATTAGGGGGGAAAAACTGTTTTTT. It translates to CASSFIRGEKLFF.

The rearrangement links TRBV5-5 to TRBJ1-2; D is ambiguous. The CDR3 is 16 amino acids. Germline values: CDR1 SGHKS, CDR2 YYEKEE (reference sequence). Trimming removed 1 base at V and 8 bases at J, with 21 bases between. For the CDR3, the DNA is TGTGCCAGCAGCTTGAGCAGTCTCGTCTACGGTCGGGGCTACACCTTC. Its translation: CASSLSSLVYGRGYTF.

The V gene is TRBV24-1, the J gene TRBJ1-2, with TRBD1 matching over 7 bases. Germline lookup yields CDR1 KGHDR and CDR2 SFDVKD. This CDR3 region has 14 residues. V dropped 4 bases and J dropped 8; count of bases not matched to a gene: 9. In DNA, the CDR3 is TGTGCCACCAGTGACACGACAGGGTATTGGGGCTACACCTTC. Its protein product is CATSDTTGYWGYTF.

This clone was found once. In DNA, the CDR3 is TGTGCCAGCAGGGCACCGGGACAGCATGGCTACACCTTC. Amino acids: CASRAPGQHGYTF. J is TRBJ1-2 and V is TRBV6-5; 7 bases are shared with TRBD1. CDR1 is MNHEY and CDR2 is SVGAGI in the germline V gene. The CDR3 spans 13 residues. With V trimmed by 6 bases and J by 6 bases, 7 bases remained unmatched.

This chain uses TRBV7-2 with TRBJ2-7; 7 bases are a match to TRBD2. The CDR3 contains 16 residues. Germline loops: CDR1 SGHTA, CDR2 FQGNSA. After removal of 0 bases from V and 4 bases from J, the junction contained 9 bases not matched to a gene. The CDR3 region is CASSLAGRGFSYEQYF. The CDR3 region has the DNA TGTGCCAGCAGCTTAGCAGGGAGGGGATTTTCGTACGAGCAGTACTTC. The variable domain in full, completed from reference TRBV7-2 and TRBJ2-7, reads GAGVSQSPSNKVTEKGKDVELRCDPISGHTALYWYRQSLGQGLEFLIYFQGNSAPDKSGLPSDRFSAERTGGSVSTLTIQRTQQEDSAVYLCASSLAGRGFSYEQYFGPGTRLTVT.

The chain uses TRBV3-1 (or the pseudogene TRBV3-2) and TRBJ2-2, with D uncertain. Trimming removed 3 bases at V and 4 bases at J, with 9 bases between. Per germline, CDR1 LGHDT and CDR2 YNNKEL (reference sequence). This CDR3 is 14 amino acids long. The CDR3 here is CASSQYLATGELFF. For the CDR3, the DNA is TGTGCCAGCAGCCAGTACTTGGCCACCGGGGAGCTGTTTTTT.

V and J are TRBV7-2 and TRBJ2-1; 9 bases fit TRBD2. The CDR3 length is 17 residues. The germline CDR1 and CDR2 sequences are SGHTA and FQGNSA. Trimming cost V 5 bases and J 4 bases; bases outside gene matches: 12. The CDR3 loop reads CASSRGGVGLLYNEQFF. CDR3 nucleotides: TGTGCCAGCAGCCGCGGGGGGGTCGGACTTCTTTACAATGAGCAGTTCTTC. The full variable domain, with the rest looked up from reference TRBV7-2 and TRBJ2-1, is GAGVSQSPSNKVTEKGKDVELRCDPISGHTALYWYRQSLGQGLEFLIYFQGNSAPDKSGLPSDRFSAERTGGSVSTLTIQRTQQEDSAVYLCASSRGGVGLLYNEQFFGPGTRLTVL.

The V and J genes are TRBV10-1 and TRBJ2-5; TRBD1 agrees at 8 bases. V was pared by 8 bases and J by 7 bases, with 9 bases of the junction left unmatched. The CDR3 has 13 residues. In germline, CDR1 is WNHNN, CDR2 SYGVQD (reference sequence). CDR3: CASSGTGGGTQYF. For the CDR3, the DNA is TGCGCCAGCTCAGGGACAGGAGGTGGGACCCAGTACTTC.

The V gene is TRBV9, the J gene TRBJ2-7; D not resolved. Germline V gives CDR1 SGDLS, CDR2 YYNGEE. The CDR3 totals 14 residues. V was shortened by 1 base and J by 4 bases, with 12 bases between the two germline ends. CDR3 bases: TGTGCCAGCAGCGTATCCAGGTGGGGTTACGAGCAGTACTTC. Its protein is CASSVSRWGYEQYF.

The J gene is TRBJ1-4, the V gene TRBV28, with 8 positions matching TRBD1. The J segment lost 7 bases and the V segment lost 3 bases, leaving 10 bases of the junction unmatched. The CDR3 covers 16 residues. CDR1 MDHEN and CDR2 SYDVKM come from the germline V gene. The CDR3 DNA follows: TGTGCCAGCAGTTTTCAATCCGGACAGGGAGCTGAAAAACTGTTTTTT. Encoded protein: CASSFQSGQGAEKLFF. Based on the CDR3 plus reference TRBV28 and TRBJ1-4, the full variable domain is DVKVTQSSRYLVKRTGEKVFLECVQDMDHENMFWYRQDPGLGLRLIYFSYDVKMKEKGDIPEGYSVSREKKERFSLILESASTNQTSMYLCASSFQSGQGAEKLFFGSGTQLSVL.

The rearrangement joins TRBV7-2 to TRBJ1-5; D unclear. The CDR3 runs 13 residues. The ends were cut back, 4 bases at V and 6 bases at J, with 10 bases in the middle. Per germline, CDR1 SGHTA and CDR2 FQGNSA. The CDR3 loop reads CASSSEGGQPQHF. For the CDR3, the DNA is TGTGCCAGCAGCTCGGAGGGTGGTCAGCCCCAGCATTTT. The entire variable domain, with the rest obtained from reference TRBV7-2 and TRBJ1-5, is as follows: GAGVSQSPSNKVTEKGKDVELRCDPISGHTALYWYRQSLGQGLEFLIYFQGNSAPDKSGLPSDRFSAERTGGSVSTLTIQRTQQEDSAVYLCASSSEGGQPQHFGDGTRLSIL.

The chain recombines TRBV6-2 or TRBV6-3 with TRBJ1-2; a possible D gene is TRBD1 (5 bases). CDR1 and CDR2 from the germline V gene are MNHEY and SVGEGT. Trimming took off 6 bases at V and 3 bases at J, with 11 bases between the two ends. The CDR3 is 13 residues long. The CDR3, as DNA: TGTGCCAGCAGCCAGGGTTACGACTATGGCTACACCTTC. Protein: CASSQGYDYGYTF.

The V gene is TRBV19, the J gene TRBJ1-2; D is unresolved. V was trimmed by 5 bases and J by 0 bases, leaving 10 bases between them. The CDR3 has 14 residues. From germline, CDR1 is LNHDA and CDR2 SQIVND (reference sequence). As DNA, the CDR3 is TGTGCCAGTAGTGTGACGGGTCCTAACTATGGCTACACCTTC. This gives the protein CASSVTGPNYGYTF.

The genes are TRBV7-8 and TRBJ2-5; 7 bases agree with TRBD1. Germline V gives CDR1 SGHVS, CDR2 FQNEAQ. This CDR3 is 15 amino acids long. Trimming took 5 bases from V and 5 from J; bases not matched to a gene: 11. The CDR3 region has the DNA TGTGCCAGCAGCCCGCAGACAGGGTACTACGAGACCCAGTACTTC. Translation: CASSPQTGYYETQYF.

V and J are TRBV5-1 and TRBJ1-1; unclear D gene. Germline values: CDR1 SGHRS, CDR2 YFSETQ. The CDR3 consists of 14 residues. V was cut by 2 bases and J by 1 base, with 9 bases left in between. The CDR3 loop reads CASSFDGKNTEAFF. Written as DNA, the CDR3 is TGCGCCAGCAGCTTTGATGGAAAGAACACTGAAGCTTTCTTT. Drawing the rest from reference TRBV5-1 and TRBJ1-1, the complete variable domain is KAGVTQTPRYLIKTRGQQVTLSCSPISGHRSVSWYQQTPGQGLQFLFEYFSETQRNKGNFPGRFSGRQFSNSRSEMNVSTLELGDSALYLCASSFDGKNTEAFFGQGTRLTVV.

This clone was seen a single time. CDR3 in DNA: TGCGCCAGCAGCCAAGGAAGCTCTGGAAACACCATATATTTT. It specifies CASSQGSSGNTIYF. The chain uses TRBV4-3 and TRBJ1-3; the D is unclear. This CDR3 is built from 14 residues. Trimming shortened V by 1 base and J by 0 bases, and 4 bases separated the two germline ends. CDR1 is LGHNA, CDR2 YSLEER, per germline.

This sequence joins TRBV5-4 and TRBJ1-2; D uncertain. This CDR3 contains 12 residues. V was cut by 0 bases and J by 5 bases, with 5 bases left in between. Germline V lookup: CDR1 SGHNT, CDR2 YYREEE (reference sequence). The CDR3, as DNA: TGTGCCAGCAGCTTGGAAGGGTATGGCTACACCTTC. Protein: CASSLEGYGYTF.